Each of the 10 T cell receptor beta chains below was sequenced from the same sample in a study of regulatory T cells in long-lasting Graves disease. Time point here: newly diagnosed GD, antithyroid drugs for less than 3 months. Isolated PBMC RNA provided the starting material for the TCR library. Both iRepertoire HTBI primers and Arm-PCR of CDR3 regions were used to build the TCR beta libraries. TCRdb recomputed calls from the multiplex PCR reads with MiXCR, one row per CDR3 protein. Of hundreds of thousands of distinct CDR3 sequences detected, 15% to 20% appear once; the ten largest clones hold roughly 25%. These data were likewise used in another study, on T cells in Graves' hyperthyroidism and ophthalmopathy.

The material was peripheral blood mononuclear cells (PBMCs), obtained at new diagnosis, from a patient treated with antithyroid drugs. Receptor source: a woman aged 35-60 years with Graves disease.

The J gene is TRBJ2-5, the V gene TRBV9; D call uncertain. The V and J ends lost 1 base and 5 bases respectively, with 15 bases between them. The CDR3 extends over 15 amino acids. Germline V gene sequence: CDR1 SGDLS, CDR2 YYNGEE. This CDR3 is CASSVIIGPTETQYF. The CDR3 DNA reads TGTGCCAGCAGCGTAATTATAGGGCCCACGGAGACCCAGTACTTC.

The rearrangement joins TRBV18 to TRBJ2-7; 7 bases agree with TRBD1. Per germline, CDR1 KGHSH and CDR2 LQKENI. Trimming took 6 bases from V and 0 from J; bases not matched to a gene: 5. This CDR3 has 14 amino acids. CDR3 loop: CASSPDRNSYEQYF. CDR3 sequence (DNA): TGTGCCAGCTCCCCGGACAGGAACTCCTACGAGCAGTACTTC.

This clonotype was counted at least ten times. An end of the junction differs from the germline gene, which may be a read error. The genes are TRBV20-1 and TRBJ2-7, with D perhaps matching TRBD2 (5 bases). Germline-derived CDR1 and CDR2 are DFQATT and SNEGSKA (reference sequence). The CDR3 contains 13 residues. The CDR3 here is CSAREGSSYEQYF. The CDR3 bases are TGCAGTGCGAGAGAAGGGAGCTCCTACGAGCAGTACTTC.

This clonotype has only a few counts. The chain employs TRBV12-5 and TRBJ2-3; 8 bases agree with TRBD2. Germline-derived CDR1 and CDR2 are LGHNT and FRNRAP. Losses at the gene ends were 5 bases for V and 5 bases for J; bases not matched to a gene: 9. This CDR3 has 15 residues. The CDR3 DNA is TGTGCTAGTGGTCCCCGGACTAGCCCAATAGATACGCAGTATTTT. Its protein is CASGPRTSPIDTQYF.

This clonotype was recorded at least ten times. The chain couples TRBV10-3 to TRBJ2-3, with TRBD2 matching 10 bases. Germline lookup yields CDR1 ENHRY and CDR2 SYGVKD. The V segment lost 2 bases and the J segment 6 bases; nucleotides outside the gene matches: 17. The CDR3 extends over 19 amino acids. CDR3 sequence reads: CAISEKFITRSGGADTQYF. CDR3 nucleotides: TGTGCCATCAGTGAGAAGTTTATTACTCGCAGCGGGGGGGCGGATACGCAGTATTTT.

The chain combines TRBV15 with TRBJ1-5, with D tentatively TRBD1 (6 bases). The CDR3 is made up of 15 amino acids. Trimming shortened V by 2 bases and J by 3 bases, and 11 bases separated the two germline ends. CDR1 and CDR2 (germline): LNHNV, YYDKDF (reference sequence). CDR3 DNA: TGTGCCACCAGCAGATGGGCAGGGGACAATCAGCCCCAGCATTTT. Residues: CATSRWAGDNQPQHF.

In this sample, this clonotype turned up many times. CDR3 protein: CASSFKKGTGGCEQYF. DNA for the CDR3: TGTGCCAGCAGCTTCAAAAAGGGGACAGGGGGCTGCGAGCAGTACTTC. The V and J genes are TRBV7-3 and TRBJ2-7; the match to TRBD1 covers 12 bases. CDR1 is SGHTA and CDR2 is FQGTGA in the germline V gene. The CDR3 spans 16 residues. Trimming cost V 3 bases and J 6 bases; bases outside gene matches: 9.

The V gene is TRBV7-9, the J gene TRBJ2-3; TRBD2 is a possible D gene (5 bases). Germline V gene lookup returns CDR1 SEHNR and CDR2 FQNEAQ (reference sequence). The CDR3 has 13 amino acids. Between the trimmed V and J ends, which lost 8 bases and 4 bases, there was a span of 13 bases. The CDR3 region has the DNA TGTGCCAGCGGAGGAGGATGGCCAGATACGCAGTATTTT. Amino acid sequence: CASGGGWPDTQYF.

This clonotype was seen repeatedly, ten times or more. V usage is TRBV2 and J usage is TRBJ2-3; D may be TRBD1 (6 bases). Germline CDR1 reads SNHLY; CDR2 reads FYNNEI. V lost 8 bases to trimming and J lost 3 bases, with 15 bases between them. The length of the CDR3 is 14 residues. CDR3 in DNA: TGTGCCAGCTTCAGGACAGCCGGGACAGATACGCAGTATTTT. Protein: CASFRTAGTDTQYF.

In this sample, this clonotype turned up a few times. The chain couples TRBV29-1 to TRBJ2-1; 10 nucleotides line up with TRBD2. Germline CDR1 SQVTM, CDR2 ANQGSEA. The CDR3 is made up of 16 amino acids. V trimming: 4 bases; J trimming: 7 bases; junction bases outside the gene matches: 13. CDR3 sequence: CSVGASGGARRNEQFF. The CDR3 DNA reads TGCAGCGTTGGGGCCAGCGGGGGGGCGAGAAGGAATGAGCAGTTCTTC.